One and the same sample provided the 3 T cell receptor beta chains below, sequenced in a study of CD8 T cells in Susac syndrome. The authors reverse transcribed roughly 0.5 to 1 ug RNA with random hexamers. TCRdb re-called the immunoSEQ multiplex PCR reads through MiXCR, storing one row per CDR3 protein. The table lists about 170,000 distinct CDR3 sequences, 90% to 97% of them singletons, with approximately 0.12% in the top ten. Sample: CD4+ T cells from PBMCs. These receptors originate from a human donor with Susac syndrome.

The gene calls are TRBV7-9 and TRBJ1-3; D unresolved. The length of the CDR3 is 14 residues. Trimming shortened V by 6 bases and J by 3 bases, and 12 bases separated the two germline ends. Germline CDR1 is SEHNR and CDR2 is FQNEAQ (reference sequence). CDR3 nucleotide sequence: TGTGCCAGCAGACCAGACACGTTTGGAAACACCATATATTTT. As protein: CASRPDTFGNTIYF.

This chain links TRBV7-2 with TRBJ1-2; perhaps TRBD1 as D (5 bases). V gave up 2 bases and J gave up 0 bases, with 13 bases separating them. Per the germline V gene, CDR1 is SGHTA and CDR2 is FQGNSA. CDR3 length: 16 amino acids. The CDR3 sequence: CASSLSRQTSNYGYTF. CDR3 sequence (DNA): TGTGCCAGCAGCTTATCTAGACAGACCTCTAACTATGGCTACACCTTC.

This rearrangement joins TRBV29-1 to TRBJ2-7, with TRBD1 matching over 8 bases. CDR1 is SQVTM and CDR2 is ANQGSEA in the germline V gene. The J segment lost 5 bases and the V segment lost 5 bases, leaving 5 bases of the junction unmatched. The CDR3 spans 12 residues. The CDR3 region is CSVTNRGNEQYF. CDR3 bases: TGCAGCGTTACTAACAGGGGGAACGAGCAGTACTTC.